This T cell receptor (beta chain) was captured by sequencing in a study of molecular identifiers for immune sequencing clone quantification. TCRdb passed the PCR reads through MiXCR, listing each CDR3 protein once. The data hold around 320,000 distinct CDR3 sequences, with roughly 24% observed a single time. Note on this clonotype: A read error may account for a junction end that differs from germline.

Germline CDR1 is MNHEY and CDR2 is SVGAGI. This CDR3 comprises 15 residues. The sample taken for sequencing was naive CD8+ T cells from blood, with Jurkat cell RNA spiked in. Subset noted: FACS-sorted CD8+CD4-CCR7+CD45RA+ naive T cells. V and J are TRBV6-5 and TRBJ2-1; the D gene is possibly TRBD2 (6 bases). The receptor comes from a human donor in good health. Some libraries in this study had Jurkat cell RNA spiked in. The CDR3 bases are TGTGCCAGCAGTTTTGTAGCGGCCACCTACGATGAGCAGTTCTTC. Translation: CASSFVAATYDEQFF.